One and the same sample provided the 2 T cell receptor beta chains below, sequenced in a study of cytomegalovirus exposure and HLA in healthy donors. PCR amplification relied on 60 Vbeta primers (plus 13 Jbeta primers). TCRdb keeps only in-frame clones here, not all; method: immunoSEQ multiplex PCR. This sample's table reports about 200,000 clones. The material sequenced was PBMCs. These receptors originate from a boy aged 5 to 17 in good health and CMV-seronegative.

This rearrangement joins TRBV10-3 to TRBJ1-5; the D gene is possibly TRBD1 (5 bases). Per germline, CDR1 ENHRY and CDR2 SYGVKD. The germline V and J ends were trimmed by 10 bases and 2 bases, with 9 bases remaining between them. The CDR3 is made up of 12 amino acids. As DNA, the CDR3 is TGTGCCACCTCGGGGGGCAATCAGCCCCAGCATTTT. Translating gives CATSGGNQPQHF.

The rearrangement uses TRBV7-2 and TRBJ2-7; TRBD1 aligns across 7 bases. Germline V gene lookup returns CDR1 SGHTA and CDR2 FQGNSA. This CDR3 is 14 amino acids long. J was trimmed by 5 bases and V by 6 bases; bases with no gene match: 10. The CDR3 reads CASRLKTTGNEQYF. DNA for the CDR3: TGTGCCAGCAGACTTAAAACGACAGGGAACGAGCAGTACTTC.